A selection of T cell receptor beta chains follows, all from one sample in a study of cytomegalovirus exposure and HLA in healthy donors. Here immunoSEQ multiplex PCR was the method, and the copy in TCRdb shows in-frame clones only, minus some. The sample lists some 160,000 clones, over 60% occurring once. Input material: PBMCs. The receptors shown here come from a woman aged 40 to 50 in good health and CMV-seronegative. The CDR3 runs from the conserved cysteine through the conserved F or W. D genes are given only for firm matches. Some rows have no size entry. The others give once, few or many, or a class for an expanded clone.

size: -; D: TRBD1; V: TRBV6-6; J: TRBJ2-3; CDR3: CASIGTGRGDTQYF; DNA: TGTGCCAGCATAGGGACAGGGAGGGGGGATACGCAGTATTTT
size: -; D: TRBD1; V: TRBV4-1; J: TRBJ2-3; CDR3: CASSPRQGTSDTQYF; DNA: TGCGCCAGCAGCCCCAGACAGGGAACTTCAGATACGCAGTATTTT
size: -; D: -; V: TRBV12-2; J: TRBJ1-2; CDR3: CASPGTVPYGYTF; DNA: TGTGCAAGTCCCGGGACAGTACCATATGGCTACACCTTC
size: -; D: TRBD1; V: TRBV19; J: TRBJ2-3; CDR3: CATQNRGRGTDTQYF; DNA: TGTGCCACACAAAACAGGGGGCGTGGGACAGATACGCAGTATTTT
size: -; D: -; V: TRBV29-1; J: TRBJ1-2; CDR3: CSVEDQVNVGGYTF; DNA: TGCAGCGTTGAAGATCAGGTGAACGTGGGTGGCTACACCTTC
size: -; D: -; V: TRBV27; J: TRBJ1-5; CDR3: CASALGGNQPQHF; DNA: TGTGCCAGCGCTTTAGGGGGCAATCAGCCCCAGCATTTT
size: -; D: -; V: TRBV28; J: TRBJ2-7; CDR3: CASSFVPGFHEQYF; DNA: TGTGCCAGCAGTTTCGTCCCGGGGTTCCACGAGCAGTACTTC
size: -; D: TRBD1; V: TRBV5-1; J: TRBJ1-4; CDR3: CARVMDRRLEKLFF; DNA: TGCGCCAGAGTCATGGACAGGCGTCTTGAAAAACTGTTTTTT
size: -; D: TRBD2; V: TRBV7-6; J: TRBJ2-5; CDR3: CASSLATGTSFGETQYF; DNA: TGTGCCAGCAGCTTAGCGACCGGGACTAGCTTCGGGGAGACCCAGTACTTC
size: few; D: -; V: TRBV2; J: TRBJ2-3; CDR3: CASSRELSTDTQYF; DNA: TGTGCCAGCAGCCGAGAGCTTAGCACAGATACGCAGTATTTT
size: -; D: -; V: TRBV5-1; J: TRBJ1-2; CDR3: CASSLVGADGYTF; DNA: TGCGCCAGCAGCTTGGTGGGGGCTGATGGCTACACCTTC
size: -; D: TRBD1; V: TRBV5-1; J: TRBJ1-2; CDR3: CASSSQGVSGYTF; DNA: TGCGCCAGCAGCTCACAGGGGGTAAGCGGCTACACCTTC
size: -; D: TRBD2; V: TRBV9; J: TRBJ2-7; CDR3: CASSRTSGGPYEQYF; DNA: TGTGCCAGCAGCCGGACTAGCGGGGGACCCTACGAGCAGTACTTC
size: once; D: -; V: TRBV7-9; J: TRBJ1-4; CDR3: CASSANPGDGNEKLFF; DNA: TGTGCCAGCAGCGCCAACCCGGGGGATGGTAATGAAAAACTGTTTTTT
size: -; D: TRBD2; V: TRBV6-5; J: TRBJ2-7; CDR3: CASSYGGGMYEQYF; DNA: TGTGCCAGCAGTTACGGCGGGGGGATGTACGAGCAGTACTTC
size: few; D: -; V: TRBV27; J: TRBJ1-6; CDR3: CASRPGHRLGSPLHF; DNA: TGTGCCAGCAGGCCGGGACACCGCTTAGGGTCACCCCTCCACTTT
size: -; D: -; V: TRBV5-1; J: TRBJ1-1; CDR3: CASSAGQPNTEAFF; DNA: TGCGCCAGCAGCGCCGGACAGCCGAACACTGAAGCTTTCTTT
size: -; D: TRBD1; V: TRBV2; J: TRBJ1-6; CDR3: CASRPETGRGSPLHF; DNA: TGTGCCAGCAGGCCCGAGACAGGGCGAGGTTCACCCCTCCACTTT
size: -; D: TRBD1; V: TRBV7-9; J: TRBJ1-4; CDR3: CASGEGGSREKLFF; DNA: TGTGCCAGTGGTGAAGGGGGCTCTCGTGAAAAACTGTTTTTT
size: -; D: -; V: TRBV5-4; J: TRBJ2-2; CDR3: CASSFSRGIAGELFF; DNA: TGTGCCAGCAGCTTTTCGCGGGGAATCGCCGGGGAGCTGTTTTTT
size: -; D: -; V: TRBV11-2; J: TRBJ2-1; CDR3: CASSPIDRASYNEQFF; DNA: TGTGCCAGCAGCCCGATCGACAGAGCATCCTACAATGAGCAGTTCTTC
size: -; D: TRBD1; V: TRBV10-2; J: TRBJ2-1; CDR3: CASRFPGQLNEQFF; DNA: TGCGCCAGCAGGTTTCCGGGACAGCTCAATGAGCAGTTCTTC
size: -; D: TRBD2; V: TRBV11-2; J: TRBJ2-2; CDR3: CASSLGGARAGELFF; DNA: TGTGCCAGCAGCCTCGGGGGGGCCAGGGCCGGGGAGCTGTTTTTT
size: -; D: -; V: TRBV7-9; J: TRBJ2-5; CDR3: CASSLEQGIRETQYF; DNA: TGTGCCAGCAGCTTAGAACAGGGTATAAGGGAGACCCAGTACTTC
size: -; D: -; V: TRBV9; J: TRBJ1-2; CDR3: CASSGFGRGNYGYTF; DNA: TGTGCCAGCAGCGGCTTTGGGCGGGGGAACTATGGCTACACCTTC
size: once; D: -; V: TRBV7-6; J: TRBJ2-5; CDR3: CASSFQVVETQYF; DNA: TGTGCCAGCAGCTTCCAGGTGGTAGAGACCCAGTACTTC
size: -; D: -; V: TRBV5-1; J: TRBJ1-6; CDR3: CASSLVSGNLHSPLHF; DNA: TGCGCCAGCAGCTTGGTTTCCGGGAATCTTCATTCACCCCTCCACTTT
size: -; D: TRBD2; V: TRBV19; J: TRBJ2-1; CDR3: CASTRGGLSYNEQFF; DNA: TGTGCCAGTACGCGCGGGGGGCTCTCCTACAATGAGCAGTTCTTC
size: -; D: -; V: TRBV9; J: TRBJ1-2; CDR3: CASSVQGGHGYTF; DNA: TGTGCCAGCAGCGTACAGGGAGGGCATGGCTACACCTTC
size: -; D: -; V: TRBV1; J: TRBJ2-5; CDR3: CTSSQLTFSAGGTGETQYF; DNA: TGCACCAGCAGCCAACTAACGTTTAGCGCGGGGGGAACAGGGGAGACCCAGTACTTC
size: -; D: -; V: TRBV19; J: TRBJ2-7; CDR3: CASSMTGTAYEQYF; DNA: TGTGCCAGTAGTATGACAGGTACAGCCTACGAGCAGTACTTC
size: -; D: -; V: TRBV2; J: TRBJ2-1; CDR3: CASSALRGSSYNEQFF; DNA: TGTGCCAGCAGCGCTCTCCGGGGGAGCTCCTACAATGAGCAGTTCTTC
size: -; D: -; V: TRBV4-1; J: TRBJ2-5; CDR3: CASSPQLPETQYF; DNA: TGCGCCAGCAGCCCCCAGTTGCCTGAGACCCAGTACTTC